This is a list of T cell receptor beta chains from one sample in a study of cytomegalovirus exposure and HLA in healthy donors. Libraries were prepared by immunoSEQ multiplex PCR; TCRdb keeps only in-frame clonotypes and omits some of them. Of over 200,000 clones detected, around 90% appear once; the ten largest clones hold approximately 3%. The source material was PBMCs. The receptors shown here come from a woman aged 25 to 39 in good health and CMV-seronegative. CDR3s include the opening cysteine and the closing phenylalanine or tryptophan. Fields, in order: J gene, V gene, clone size, D gene, CDR3 protein, CDR3 DNA. D genes are given only for firm matches. A clone size is listed for some rows: how often the clone was seen (once, few, many), or a class if it is expanded.

TRBJ1-1 TRBV5-8 - - CASSPPARDTEAFF TGTGCCAGCAGCCCCCCGGCCCGGGACACTGAAGCTTTCTTT
TRBJ1-2 TRBV27 - - CASSLFGSSNYGYTF TGTGCCAGCAGTTTATTCGGAAGTTCTAACTATGGCTACACCTTC
TRBJ1-3 TRBV5-4 - - CASSDSGNTIYF TGTGCCAGCAGCGACAGTGGAAACACCATATATTTT
TRBJ2-5 TRBV7-8 - - CASSLIRQFQETQYF TGTGCCAGCAGCTTAATACGACAGTTCCAAGAGACCCAGTACTTC
TRBJ2-7 TRBV29-1 - TRBD1 CSVGLTGLNEQYF TGCAGCGTTGGACTGACAGGGTTAAACGAGCAGTACTTC
TRBJ2-3 TRBV5-6 - TRBD1 CASSPGTGIFSTDTQYF TGTGCCAGCAGCCCCGGGACAGGGATATTCAGCACAGATACGCAGTATTTT
TRBJ2-7 TRBV5-1 few TRBD2 CASSLGLREIYEQYF TGCGCCAGCAGCTTGGGGCTGCGGGAGATCTACGAGCAGTACTTC
TRBJ2-2 TRBV4-3 once - CASSKQVATNTGELFF TGCGCCAGCAGCAAACAGGTGGCGACGAACACCGGGGAGCTGTTTTTT
TRBJ2-1 TRBV6-6 - - CASTTDSSIYNEQFF TGTGCCAGCACTACCGACAGTTCAATATACAATGAGCAGTTCTTC
TRBJ2-3 TRBV2 - TRBD2 CANEGAGVNTQYF TGTGCCAACGAGGGTGCGGGAGTCAATACGCAGTATTTT
TRBJ1-1 TRBV6-6 - - CASSYGDTEAFF TGTGCCAGCAGTTACGGGGACACTGAAGCTTTCTTT
TRBJ2-3 TRBV15 once TRBD2 CATSRGWTSEPTDTQYF TGTGCCACCAGCAGAGGGTGGACTAGCGAACCCACAGATACGCAGTATTTT
TRBJ1-3 TRBV6-6 - - CASSHRALLSGNTIYF TGTGCCAGCAGTCACCGGGCCCTACTCTCTGGAAACACCATATATTTT
TRBJ2-5 TRBV5-1 - - CASSLASIMGETQYF TGCGCCAGCAGCTTGGCCTCCATTATGGGTGAGACCCAGTACTTC
TRBJ2-2 TRBV6-5 - - CASSSPWGSNTGELFF TGTGCCAGCAGTTCCCCGTGGGGGTCCAACACCGGGGAGCTGTTTTTT
TRBJ2-3 TRBV19 - - CASSIMGVSTQYF TGTGCCAGTAGTATAATGGGAGTTTCTACGCAGTATTTT
TRBJ1-2 TRBV5-6 - TRBD1 CASSGQGNYGYTF TGTGCCAGCAGCGGACAGGGGAACTATGGCTACACCTTC
TRBJ2-7 TRBV19 - TRBD2 CASSTREGLEQYF TGTGCCAGTAGTACGAGGGAGGGCCTCGAGCAGTACTTC
TRBJ2-7 TRBV25-1 - - CASREPGRSYEQYF TGTGCCAGCAGGGAACCCGGACGGAGCTACGAGCAGTACTTC
TRBJ1-3 TRBV28 once - CASTEQSSGNTIYF TGTGCCAGCACCGAACAGAGCTCTGGAAACACCATATATTTT
TRBJ1-5 TRBV7-6 - - CASSLGNQPQHF TGTGCCAGCAGCTTAGGCAATCAGCCCCAGCATTTT
TRBJ2-7 TRBV28 - TRBD1 CASAPPGTASSYEQYF TGTGCCAGCGCTCCTCCCGGGACAGCGAGCTCCTACGAGCAGTACTTC
TRBJ1-1 TRBV6-1 - - CASRQGGTEAFF TGTGCCAGCAGGCAGGGAGGCACTGAAGCTTTCTTT
TRBJ2-3 TRBV5-6 - TRBD1 CASSPDRGDTQYF TGTGCCAGCAGCCCCGACAGGGGAGATACGCAGTATTTT
TRBJ2-7 TRBV2 - TRBD2 CASSGGAGRYEQYF TGTGCCAGCAGTGGTGGAGCGGGACGGTACGAGCAGTACTTC
TRBJ2-7 TRBV27 few - CASSLSGAFYEQYF TGTGCCAGCAGTTTATCGGGGGCGTTCTACGAGCAGTACTTC
TRBJ1-4 TRBV6-5 - - CASSYSVTNEKLFF TGTGCCAGCAGTTACTCAGTGACTAATGAAAAACTGTTTTTT
TRBJ2-2 TRBV9 - - CASTPGTVNTGELFF TGTGCCAGCACCCCAGGGACGGTGAACACCGGGGAGCTGTTTTTT
TRBJ2-2 TRBV19 - TRBD2 CASSNGGMVAGELFF TGTGCCAGTAGTAACGGGGGGATGGTGGCTGGGGAGCTGTTTTTT
TRBJ2-6 TRBV7-8 - TRBD2 CASSWPGLAGGGANVLTF TGTGCCAGCAGCTGGCCGGGACTAGCGGGAGGAGGGGCCAACGTCCTGACTTTC
TRBJ1-4 TRBV28 - - CASTRRVNEKLFF TGTGCCAGCACTCGCAGGGTTAATGAAAAACTGTTTTTT
TRBJ2-2 TRBV27 - - CASSTAGTGELFF TGTGCCAGCAGTACCGCCGGAACCGGGGAGCTGTTTTTT
TRBJ1-1 TRBV11-2 - - CASSLGYSNTEAFF TGTGCCAGCAGCTTAGGGTACTCGAACACTGAAGCTTTCTTT